The T cell receptor (beta chain) under discussion was sequenced for a study of PD-L1 blockade in urothelial cancer. Study context: In the mid-2010s, patients got going on atezolizumab, taking 1,200 mg intravenously every 3 weeks. Blood gave a median approximately 130,000 T cells. Study results and caveats: At 3 weeks on treatment, tumor-associated clones expanded more with durable benefit.

TCRdb's table, derived via immunoSEQ multiplex PCR, lists solely in-frame clones and lacks some. In the table there are about 80,000 clones, roughly 80% of which are singletons. There are 14 residues in the CDR3. V shed 3 bases and J 4 bases; nucleotides not matched to a gene: 3. Germline assignment: CDR1 MGHRA and CDR2 YSYEKL. Time point here: pretreatment peripheral blood. Note on this clone: Antigen unknown.

The chain recombines TRBV4-1 with TRBJ2-7; 10 nucleotides align to TRBD2. This clonotype was sampled from a middle-aged man with urothelial cancer. This specimen was PBMCs, taken around atezolizumab (anti-PD-L1) treatment. The CDR3 spells CASSQASGGYEQYF. CDR3 bases: TGCGCCAGCAGCCAGGCTAGCGGGGGTTACGAGCAGTACTTC.